The 27 T cell receptor beta chains in this list originate from one sample, sequenced in a study of OX40 agonist ivuxolimab in advanced cancers. The data were produced by immunoSEQ multiplex PCR, yet TCRdb's version contains in-frame clones alone and is incomplete. The sample includes about 100,000 clones, less than 95% seen only once; the top ten take roughly 0.53%. The sequences come from CD4+ or CD8+ T cells sorted from blood, collected in a trial of the OX40 agonist ivuxolimab. The receptors here all came from an adult with an advanced solid tumor such as melanoma, head and neck, liver or kidney cancer.

The CDR3 here is CASSLSISGRGEQFF. The CDR3 nucleotides read TGTGCCAGCAGTTTATCGATCAGCGGGAGGGGTGAGCAGTTCTTC. This rearrangement joins TRBV27 to TRBJ2-1, with TRBD2 identical over 10 bases. This CDR3 is 15 amino acids long. CDR1 is MNHEY, CDR2 SMNVEV, per germline (reference sequence). Trimming at V came to 0 bases and at J to 9 bases, leaving 5 bases not matched to a gene.

The chain combines TRBV28 with TRBJ2-7, with TRBD2 as a possible D gene (6 bases). The CDR3 consists of 14 residues. Per the germline V gene, CDR1 is MDHEN and CDR2 is SYDVKM. The ends were cut back, 6 bases at V and 4 bases at J, with 16 bases in the middle. CDR3 sequence reads: CASSLASVMYEQYF. In DNA form, the CDR3 reads TGTGCCAGCAGCCTAGCGTCGGTGATGTACGAGCAGTACTTC.

The gene calls are TRBV9 and TRBJ2-6; possibly TRBD1 for D (5 bases). CDR3 length equals 19 residues. Trimming took 3 bases from V and 0 from J, leaving 19 bases between them. Germline V gene lookup returns CDR1 SGDLS and CDR2 YYNGEE. The CDR3 spells CASSAYPTTVNSGANVLTF. CDR3 nucleotide sequence: TGTGCCAGCAGCGCGTACCCCACGACAGTAAACTCTGGGGCCAACGTCCTGACTTTC.

V is TRBV18 and J is TRBJ1-5; 7 nucleotides align to TRBD1. Germline values: CDR1 KGHSH, CDR2 LQKENI. The V gene end was trimmed by 5 bases and the J gene end by 7 bases; junction bases not matched to a gene: 5. CDR3 length: 13 residues. In DNA form, the CDR3 reads TGTGCCAGCTCAAGGGACAGCGCACAGCCCCAGCATTTT. Translated: CASSRDSAQPQHF.

The J gene is TRBJ2-7, the V gene TRBV7-8; D might be TRBD2 (6 bases). Germline V gives CDR1 SGHVS, CDR2 FQNEAQ. The CDR3 loop spans 16 amino acids. Trimming stripped 5 bases from V and 3 bases from J, with 20 bases between. DNA for the CDR3: TGTGCCAGCAGCCAGGCGGTGGGACTTTCTTTCTACGAGCAGTACTTC. It codes for CASSQAVGLSFYEQYF.

The chain employs TRBV4-2 and TRBJ2-7; no clear D gene. CDR3 length: 14 residues. Deletions cut 0 bases from V and 4 bases from J, with 10 bases between. Looked up from germline, CDR1 is LGHNA and CDR2 is YNFKEQ. The CDR3 region is CASSQEQIRYEQYF. CDR3 coding DNA: TGTGCCAGCAGCCAAGAACAAATTCGATACGAGCAGTACTTC.

This clone showed up just once. The chain carries TRBV7-2 and TRBJ2-7; D is perhaps TRBD2 (6 bases). CDR3 size: 14 residues. CDR1 and CDR2 (germline): SGHTA, FQGNSA. Trimming left V 6 bases short and J 0 bases short, with 12 bases between. CDR3 loop: CASSFGRSSYEQYF. In DNA form, the CDR3 reads TGTGCCAGCAGTTTTGGGAGGAGCTCCTACGAGCAGTACTTC.

The rearrangement joins TRBV28 to TRBJ2-7, with 7 bases identical to TRBD1. Germline-derived CDR1 and CDR2 are MDHEN and SYDVKM. This CDR3 is 14 amino acids long. The V segment lost 10 bases and the J segment 1 base; nucleotides outside the gene matches: 10. The CDR3 is CAILRTGVSYEQYF. The CDR3 nucleotides read TGTGCCATCCTACGGACAGGCGTTTCCTACGAGCAGTACTTC.

This chain connects TRBV18 to TRBJ2-3; no definite D call. V lost 4 bases, J lost 4 bases, and 6 bases lay in between. The CDR3 sequence is 12 residues long. In germline, CDR1 is KGHSH, CDR2 LQKENI. CDR3 coding DNA: TGTGCCAGCTCACTCCGGGCAGATACGCAGTATTTT. It specifies CASSLRADTQYF.

The J gene is TRBJ2-2, the V gene TRBV4-2; D not certain. CDR1 LGHNA and CDR2 YNFKEQ come from the germline V gene. Trimming took off 0 bases at V and 4 bases at J, with 6 bases between the two ends. CDR3 length: 14 amino acids. The CDR3 reads CASSQDWSTGELFF. The CDR3 nucleotides are TGTGCCAGCAGCCAAGATTGGAGCACCGGGGAGCTGTTTTTT.

This clone was recorded once. The chain is built from TRBV7-2 and TRBJ1-2; maybe TRBD1 (5 bases). V was trimmed by 3 bases and J by 7 bases, leaving 9 bases between them. The CDR3 runs 12 residues. The germline gives CDR1 SGHTA, CDR2 FQGNSA. CDR3 sequence: CASSLKTAGYTF. As DNA, the CDR3 is TGTGCCAGCAGCTTGAAGACAGCTGGCTACACCTTC.

The chain links TRBV9 to TRBJ2-1; TRBD2 agrees at 8 bases. The germline V gene has CDR1 SGDLS and CDR2 YYNGEE. V lost 3 bases and J lost 9; bases outside the gene matches: 14. The CDR3 consists of 16 residues. The CDR3 is CASSGFSGTVAVEQFF. The CDR3 DNA follows: TGTGCCAGCAGCGGATTTAGCGGGACGGTGGCGGTTGAGCAGTTCTTC.

V gene TRBV18 combines with J gene TRBJ2-5, with D unclear. The ends were cut back, 4 bases at V and 1 base at J, with 4 bases in the middle. Germline CDR1 and CDR2: KGHSH and LQKENI. The CDR3 totals 12 residues. The CDR3 DNA follows: TGTGCCAGCTCACGGTCCCAAGAGACCCAGTACTTC. The encoded protein is CASSRSQETQYF.

This clone was counted between two and nine times. The V gene is TRBV9, the J gene TRBJ1-2, with D tentatively TRBD1 (5 bases). This CDR3 has 12 residues. Germline V gene sequence: CDR1 SGDLS, CDR2 YYNGEE. The V gene lost 4 bases and the J gene lost 8 bases, with 12 bases spanning the gap. As DNA, the CDR3 is TGTGCCAGCAGCCCCCGACAGTCAGGCTACACCTTC. This codes for CASSPRQSGYTF.

The V and J genes are TRBV4-3 and TRBJ2-5; TRBD2 matches 7 bases. Germline V CDR1 and CDR2: LGHNA, YSLEER. Germline trimming cut 4 bases from V and 1 base from J; bases unmatched to any gene: 12. The CDR3 contains 17 residues. DNA for the CDR3: TGCGCCAGCAGCCGCCACCTGGGGGGGACTGCCCAAGAGACCCAGTACTTC. This sequence encodes CASSRHLGGTAQETQYF.

The rearrangement uses TRBV19 and TRBJ1-1, with a possible D match to TRBD1 (5 bases). Germline lookup yields CDR1 LNHDA and CDR2 SQIVND (reference sequence). The CDR3 runs 13 residues. V gave up 6 bases and J gave up 3 bases, with 11 bases separating them. Here the CDR3 reads CASRFSGYTEAFF. DNA of the CDR3: TGTGCCAGTAGGTTTTCAGGGTACACTGAAGCTTTCTTT. Full variable domain (rest looked up from reference TRBV19 and TRBJ1-1): DGGITQSPKYLFRKEGQNVTLSCEQNLNHDAMYWYRQDPGQGLRLIYYSQIVNDFQKGDIAEGYSVSREKKESFPLTVTSAQKNPTAFYLCASRFSGYTEAFFGQGTRLTVV.

The chain uses TRBV19 and TRBJ2-5, with TRBD1 identical over 11 bases. This CDR3 comprises 15 residues. The junction had 8 bases not matched to a gene; V was cut back by 6 bases and J by 5 bases. CDR1 and CDR2 (germline): LNHDA, SQIVND (reference sequence). For the CDR3, the DNA is TGTGCCAGTAGCCCAACCGGGACAGGGGGGGAGACCCAGTACTTC. It codes for CASSPTGTGGETQYF.

V gene TRBV5-1 combines with J gene TRBJ1-3; no clear D gene. The germline V gene has CDR1 SGHRS and CDR2 YFSETQ. The CDR3 length is 15 residues. V lost 0 bases and J lost 3, with 10 bases in between. As DNA, the CDR3 is TGCGCCAGCAGCTTGGGGGGAGTGGATGGAAACACCATATATTTT. This translates into CASSLGGVDGNTIYF.

V is TRBV6-5 and J is TRBJ1-5; 7 nucleotides match TRBD1. The CDR3 loop spans 14 amino acids. The germline V gene has CDR1 MNHEY and CDR2 SVGAGI. The trim removed 6 bases at V and 1 base at J, leaving 3 bases unmatched. Here the CDR3 reads CASRRGQSNQPQHF. The CDR3 DNA sequence: TGTGCCAGCAGGAGGGGACAGAGCAATCAGCCCCAGCATTTT.

CDR3 nucleotides: TGTGCCAGTACTCTACAGGGGAGTCAGCCCCAGCATTTT. Amino acids: CASTLQGSQPQHF. The J gene is TRBJ1-5, the V gene TRBV19; 7 bases are a match to TRBD1. This CDR3 has 13 amino acids. Germline CDR1 and CDR2: LNHDA and SQIVND (reference sequence). The J segment lost 6 bases and the V segment lost 7 bases, leaving 6 bases of the junction unmatched.

In this sample, this clone turned up once. This chain uses TRBV5-4 with TRBJ2-2; TRBD2 matches at 7 bases. Germline CDR1 is SGHNT and CDR2 is YYREEE (reference sequence). The length of the CDR3 is 13 residues. J gave up 6 bases and V 6 bases, and 5 bases lay outside the gene matches. DNA for the CDR3: TGTGCCAGCACCCTTCGGGAGGCCGGGGAGCTGTTTTTT. Its protein is CASTLREAGELFF.

This clone was seen just once. The chain links TRBV6-4 to TRBJ2-1, with D possibly being TRBD1 (5 bases). Trimming took 5 bases from V and 10 from J, leaving 18 bases between them. The CDR3 totals 14 residues. CDR1 is MRHNA, CDR2 SNTAGT, per germline. The CDR3 sequence is CASSLGQGFSEQFF. The CDR3 DNA sequence: TGTGCCAGCAGTTTGGGGCAGGGCTTTAGCGAGCAGTTCTTC.

The chain employs TRBV5-1 and TRBJ2-3, with 10 bases matching TRBD2. Germline V gives CDR1 SGHRS, CDR2 YFSETQ. The CDR3 has 18 residues. V lost 4 bases and J lost 0; bases outside the gene matches: 11. The CDR3 nucleotides read TGCGCCAGCAGCGGAGTCGTAGCGGGAGGAACTAGCACAGATACGCAGTATTTT. Protein sequence: CASSGVVAGGTSTDTQYF. Variable domain in full (rest from reference TRBV5-1 and TRBJ2-3): KAGVTQTPRYLIKTRGQQVTLSCSPISGHRSVSWYQQTPGQGLQFLFEYFSETQRNKGNFPGRFSGRQFSNSRSEMNVSTLELGDSALYLCASSGVVAGGTSTDTQYFGPGTRLTVL.

This clone was found once. V usage is TRBV7-9 and J usage is TRBJ2-5, with TRBD2 matching over 11 bases. V shed 7 bases and J 3 bases; nucleotides not matched to a gene: 4. Germline CDR1 SEHNR, CDR2 FQNEAQ (reference sequence). This CDR3 comprises 14 residues. This CDR3 reads CASNLLAGEETQYF. The CDR3 region has the DNA TGTGCCAGCAACCTACTAGCGGGAGAAGAGACCCAGTACTTC.

The chain joins TRBV6-5 to TRBJ1-5, with D maybe TRBD1 (6 bases). Deletions cut 6 bases from V and 5 bases from J, with 11 bases between. Looked up from germline, CDR1 is MNHEY and CDR2 is SVGAGI. CDR3 length: 13 amino acids. The CDR3 DNA sequence: TGTGCCAGCAGATCAGGGGCCCATCAGCCCCAGCATTTT. This translates into CASRSGAHQPQHF.

V is TRBV28 and J is TRBJ1-5, with TRBD1 as a possible D gene (6 bases). Trimming cost V 10 bases and J 5 bases, with 15 bases left between them. The CDR3 consists of 13 residues. CDR1 and CDR2 (germline): MDHEN, SYDVKM. In DNA, the CDR3 is TGTGCCATGGGGGGCGGAAAGTATCAGCCCCAGCATTTT. Translation gives CAMGGGKYQPQHF.

V is TRBV27 and J is TRBJ2-1, with D possibly TRBD1 on 5 matching bases. V was cut by 5 bases and J by 8 bases, with 22 bases left in between. Looked up from germline, CDR1 is MNHEY and CDR2 is SMNVEV (reference sequence). This CDR3 is 16 amino acids long. The CDR3 nucleotides are TGTGCCAGCAGTAAAGGACCCTTCACAGGTGTCTATGAGCAGTTCTTC. Protein product: CASSKGPFTGVYEQFF.